This passage covers 31 T cell receptor beta chains from one sample sequenced in a study of blood T cell repertoires in COVID-19. TCRdb's table, derived via immunoSEQ multiplex PCR, lists solely in-frame clones and lacks some. The table has more than 85,000 clones, 75% to 90% seen once. The sample comprised peripheral blood. The receptors here all came from a human donor in a cohort sampled during active COVID-19.

This clone was observed once. This sequence joins TRBV7-2 and TRBJ2-3; D remains unclear. This CDR3 contains 12 residues. V shed 1 base and J shed 5 bases, with 4 bases lying between them. From germline, CDR1 is SGHTA and CDR2 FQGNSA. In DNA form, the CDR3 reads TGTGCCAGCAGCTTAGACTTAGATACGCAGTATTTT. It codes for CASSLDLDTQYF. Full variable domain (outside the CDR3, taken from reference TRBV7-2 and TRBJ2-3): GAGVSQSPSNKVTEKGKDVELRCDPISGHTALYWYRQSLGQGLEFLIYFQGNSAPDKSGLPSDRFSAERTGGSVSTLTIQRTQQEDSAVYLCASSLDLDTQYFGPGTRLTVL.

The J gene is TRBJ2-6, the V gene TRBV4-3; D not certain. This CDR3 region has 15 residues. Germline V gene data show CDR1 as LGHNA and CDR2 as YSLEER. The V gene lost 4 bases and the J gene lost 1 base, with 8 bases spanning the gap. The CDR3 DNA reads as TGCGCCAGCAGCCTTGGAGAATCTGGGGCCAACGTCCTGACTTTC. It specifies CASSLGESGANVLTF.

The V call is TRBV18, the J call TRBJ2-5; TRBD1 is a possible D gene (5 bases). Germline CDR1 reads KGHSH; CDR2 reads LQKENI. V shed 4 bases and J shed 4 bases, with 10 bases lying between them. The CDR3 spans 13 residues. The CDR3 nucleotides are TGTGCCAGCTCACAGGGGCAGCGAGAGACCCAGTACTTC. Translation gives CASSQGQRETQYF.

The chain recombines TRBV11-2 with TRBJ1-6; D uncertain. Germline V lookup: CDR1 SGHAT, CDR2 FQNNGV. V was pared by 7 bases and J by 4 bases, with 11 bases between. This CDR3 is 14 amino acids long. Here the CDR3 DNA reads TGTGCCAGCACCGGAACAGTGTATAATTCACCCCTCCACTTT. Amino acids: CASTGTVYNSPLHF.

CDR3 nucleotide sequence: TGTGCCAGCAGCCAAGGAATCGGACAGGGGGCCGATACGCAGTATTTT. Amino acids: CASSQGIGQGADTQYF. The V gene is TRBV3-1 (or the pseudogene TRBV3-2), the J gene TRBJ2-3; 11 bases agree with TRBD1. The J segment lost 6 bases and the V segment lost 1 base, leaving 6 bases of the junction unmatched. The CDR3 length is 16 residues. Germline-derived CDR1 and CDR2 are LGHDT and YNNKEL (reference sequence).

V is TRBV4-2 and J is TRBJ2-7; tentatively, D is TRBD1 (8 bases). V lost 4 bases to trimming and J lost 6 bases, with 16 bases between them. Germline V gene sequence: CDR1 LGHNA, CDR2 YNFKEQ. CDR3 length: 14 residues. CDR3: CASSRETGEGEQYF. Written as DNA, the CDR3 is TGTGCCAGCAGCCGGGAGACAGGGGAGGGCGAGCAGTACTTC.

The chain carries TRBV2 and TRBJ2-2; 7 bases fit TRBD1. CDR1 and CDR2 (germline): SNHLY, FYNNEI. With V trimmed by 5 bases and J by 8 bases, 5 bases remained unmatched. This CDR3 has 13 amino acids. This CDR3 reads CASSRGQLGELFF. The CDR3 DNA reads TGTGCCAGCAGTAGGGGGCAATTAGGGGAGCTGTTTTTT.

This sequence joins TRBV7-9 and TRBJ1-4, with 9 bases identical to TRBD1. The CDR3 is made up of 14 amino acids. The J segment lost 8 bases and the V segment lost 5 bases, leaving 6 bases of the junction unmatched. The germline gives CDR1 SEHNR, CDR2 FQNEAQ (reference sequence). The CDR3 DNA sequence: TGTGCCAGCAGCCGGACAGGGGTATTCGAAAAACTGTTTTTT. Protein sequence: CASSRTGVFEKLFF.

The gene calls are TRBV6-2 or TRBV6-3 and TRBJ2-2, with 9 bases identical to TRBD1. The CDR3 extends over 15 amino acids. The V segment lost 2 bases and the J segment 7 bases; nucleotides outside the gene matches: 5. CDR1 is MNHEY, CDR2 SVGEGT, per germline. CDR3 nucleotides: TGTGCCAGCAGTTACCCCACAGGGGGCCACGGGGAGCTGTTTTTT. This translates into CASSYPTGGHGELFF.

The chain combines TRBV5-1 with TRBJ2-4; D may be TRBD2 (5 bases). Per germline, CDR1 SGHRS and CDR2 YFSETQ. The CDR3 is made up of 14 amino acids. Trimming shortened V by 2 bases and J by 2 bases, and 8 bases separated the two germline ends. The CDR3 loop reads CASSLGLTKNIQYF. CDR3 coding DNA: TGCGCCAGCAGCTTAGGACTTACCAAAAACATTCAGTACTTC.

The chain combines TRBV10-3 with TRBJ1-2; D call uncertain. The CDR3 sequence is 14 residues long. Per the germline V gene, CDR1 is ENHRY and CDR2 is SYGVKD. V lost 3 bases and J 3 bases, leaving 11 bases between the germline ends. CDR3 in amino acids: CAISEEAGDYGYTF. DNA of the CDR3: TGTGCCATCAGTGAAGAGGCCGGGGACTATGGCTACACCTTC.

This rearrangement joins TRBV18 to TRBJ2-2; perhaps TRBD1 as D (7 bases). V lost 3 bases and J lost 5, with 13 bases in between. Per the germline V gene, CDR1 is KGHSH and CDR2 is LQKENI. CDR3 length: 15 residues. This chain's CDR3 is CASSPRTGLTGELFF. The CDR3 nucleotides read TGTGCCAGCTCACCCCGGACAGGACTAACCGGGGAGCTGTTTTTT.

The chain uses TRBV24-1 and TRBJ1-1; possible D gene TRBD1, 5 bases. V was pared by 6 bases and J by 2 bases, with 9 bases between. The CDR3 is 13 amino acids. Per germline, CDR1 KGHDR and CDR2 SFDVKD. The CDR3 nucleotides read TGTGCCACCAGTTCTCAGGGTAACACTGAAGCTTTCTTT. Protein sequence: CATSSQGNTEAFF.

The V and J genes are TRBV9 and TRBJ2-5; TRBD2 matches 10 bases. The V segment lost 0 bases and the J segment 4 bases; nucleotides outside the gene matches: 6. CDR3 length: 16 amino acids. Germline CDR1 is SGDLS and CDR2 is YYNGEE. CDR3 nucleotide sequence: TGTGCCAGCAGCGTAGGGTGGAGCGGGGGGGCAGAGACCCAGTACTTC. Residues: CASSVGWSGGAETQYF.

The CDR3 DNA reads TGTGCCAGCAGCGTCGGGACTAGCGGGGGCCACTACAATGAGCAGTTCTTC. As protein: CASSVGTSGGHYNEQFF. V usage is TRBV9 and J usage is TRBJ2-1; 14 bases map to TRBD2. V lost 2 bases to trimming and J lost 3 bases; unmatched junction nucleotides: 4. Germline CDR1 SGDLS, CDR2 YYNGEE. The CDR3 has 17 residues. Complete variable domain (other parts from reference TRBV9 and TRBJ2-1): DSGVTQTPKHLITATGQRVTLRCSPRSGDLSVYWYQQSLDQGLQFLIQYYNGEERAKGNILERFSAQQFPDLHSELNLSSLELGDSALYFCASSVGTSGGHYNEQFFGPGTRLTVL.

For the CDR3, the DNA is TGTGCCAGTAGTATAGGACTAGCCACAGATACGCAGTATTTT. As protein: CASSIGLATDTQYF. This rearrangement joins TRBV19 to TRBJ2-3, with 7 bases that match TRBD2. Germline V gene sequence: CDR1 LNHDA, CDR2 SQIVND (reference sequence). J lost 2 bases, V lost 1 base, and 0 bases had no gene match. CDR3 length: 14 residues. Using reference TRBV19 and TRBJ2-3 for the parts outside the CDR3, the full variable domain is DGGITQSPKYLFRKEGQNVTLSCEQNLNHDAMYWYRQDPGQGLRLIYYSQIVNDFQKGDIAEGYSVSREKKESFPLTVTSAQKNPTAFYLCASSIGLATDTQYFGPGTRLTVL.

The V gene is TRBV28, the J gene TRBJ1-2, with 10 bases identical to TRBD1. CDR3 length: 18 residues. CDR1 is MDHEN and CDR2 is SYDVKM in the germline V gene. V was clipped by 4 bases and J by 3 bases; unmatched bases: 14. In nucleotides, the CDR3 is TGTGCCAGCAGTTCCCAGGGAGGACCGACAGGGGGCTACTATGGCTACACCTTC. Protein: CASSSQGGPTGGYYGYTF.

The rearrangement uses TRBV7-9 and TRBJ2-7, with a possible D match to TRBD2 (6 bases). V lost 2 bases and J 3 bases, leaving 17 bases between the germline ends. This CDR3 comprises 16 residues. Germline CDR1 reads SEHNR; CDR2 reads FQNEAQ (reference sequence). CDR3 region: CASSLSDSGLGYEQYF. The DNA for the CDR3 is TGTGCCAGCAGCTTATCGGATAGCGGCCTTGGCTACGAGCAGTACTTC.

This clone has just a few counts. The chain combines TRBV5-1 with TRBJ2-3; 11 positions agree with TRBD2. J lost 2 bases, V lost 4 bases, and 3 bases had no gene match. The germline CDR1 and CDR2 sequences are SGHRS and YFSETQ. The CDR3 has 15 amino acids. The CDR3 DNA reads TGCGCCAGCAGCGGGACTAGCGGAATCACAGATACGCAGTATTTT. Residues: CASSGTSGITDTQYF.

V and J are TRBV7-2 and TRBJ1-6; TRBD1 aligns across 8 bases. After removal of 4 bases from V and 6 bases from J, the junction contained 2 bases not matched to a gene. CDR1 SGHTA and CDR2 FQGNSA come from the germline V gene. This CDR3 contains 14 residues. The CDR3 DNA is TGTGCCAGCAGCTACAGGGGGGGTAATTCACCCCTCCACTTT. Amino acids: CASSYRGGNSPLHF.

This clone was observed a handful of times. The chain links TRBV19 to TRBJ1-5; D call uncertain. This CDR3 contains 12 residues. V lost 3 bases, J lost 11 bases, and 11 bases lay in between. CDR1 is LNHDA and CDR2 is SQIVND in the germline V gene (reference sequence). The CDR3 DNA reads as TGTGCCAGTAGTATTACCGGGAATGCCCAGCATTTT. It codes for CASSITGNAQHF.

The chain has TRBV9 and TRBJ2-3; D is perhaps TRBD2 (6 bases). The germline V gene encodes CDR1 SGDLS and CDR2 YYNGEE. V was cut by 3 bases and J by 6 bases, with 8 bases left in between. The length of the CDR3 is 12 residues. CDR3 protein: CASSAGRDTQYF. In DNA form, the CDR3 reads TGTGCCAGCAGCGCTGGGAGGGATACGCAGTATTTT.

V gene TRBV2 combines with J gene TRBJ1-6; D perhaps matches TRBD1 (5 bases). Trimming stripped 7 bases from V and 8 bases from J, with 15 bases between. Germline CDR1 is SNHLY and CDR2 is FYNNEI. The CDR3 totals 14 residues. CDR3 residues: CASNPQGSYSPLHF. As DNA, the CDR3 is TGTGCCAGCAACCCTCAGGGTAGTTATTCACCCCTCCACTTT.

V usage is TRBV4-2 and J usage is TRBJ2-2; maybe TRBD1 (5 bases). CDR3 length: 14 residues. The germline gives CDR1 LGHNA, CDR2 YNFKEQ. V lost 3 bases and J lost 6, with 11 bases in between. In nucleotides, the CDR3 is TGTGCCAGCAGCCACGCCCACAGGTCCGGGGAGCTGTTTTTT. As protein: CASSHAHRSGELFF.

The V call is TRBV2, the J call TRBJ1-3; 9 bases map to TRBD1. CDR1 SNHLY and CDR2 FYNNEI come from the germline V gene. The trim removed 6 bases at V and 4 bases at J, leaving 7 bases unmatched. This CDR3 spans 15 amino acids. CDR3 DNA sequence: TGTGCCAGCAGCGACAGGGGGGTTCACGGAAACACCATATATTTT. It codes for CASSDRGVHGNTIYF.

V and J are TRBV12-5 and TRBJ2-5, with D possibly matching TRBD2 (5 bases). Trimming pared 7 bases from V and 5 bases from J, leaving 11 bases between. The CDR3 contains 12 residues. Germline CDR1 LGHNT, CDR2 FRNRAP. The CDR3 loop is CASAQGGETQYF. The CDR3 nucleotides are TGTGCTAGTGCACAAGGCGGGGAGACCCAGTACTTC.

This clone has just one count. The chain joins TRBV15 to TRBJ2-3, with D tentatively TRBD1 (5 bases). CDR1 is LNHNV, CDR2 YYDKDF, per germline (reference sequence). This CDR3 region has 16 residues. Trimming pared 0 bases from V and 4 bases from J, leaving 14 bases between. The CDR3 DNA follows: TGTGCCACCAGCAGAGATATGACAGTTGGCGCAGATACGCAGTATTTT. Encoded protein: CATSRDMTVGADTQYF.

With regard to this clone: At one end the junction does not follow the germline gene, possibly because of a read error. V is TRBV7-7 and J is TRBJ2-1; 8 bases agree with TRBD2. Looked up from germline, CDR1 is SSHAT and CDR2 is FNYEAQ (reference sequence). The CDR3 spans 12 residues. For the CDR3, the DNA is TGTGCTAGCAGCTTAAGCGGGGGAGTGCAGTTCTTC. It codes for CASSLSGGVQFF.

This chain connects TRBV9 to TRBJ2-1; 9 bases are a match to TRBD2. In germline, CDR1 is SGDLS, CDR2 YYNGEE. This CDR3 has 18 residues. V trimming: 4 bases; J trimming: 4 bases; junction bases outside the gene matches: 15. CDR3 in amino acids: CASSLTGTSWGIYNEQFF. The CDR3 DNA is TGTGCCAGCAGCCTTACCGGGACTAGCTGGGGGATATACAATGAGCAGTTCTTC.

This rearrangement joins TRBV7-6 to TRBJ1-3, with D maybe TRBD1 (5 bases). Trimming took 2 bases from V and 0 from J, leaving 11 bases between them. The germline CDR1 and CDR2 sequences are SGHVS and FNYEAQ. The CDR3 loop spans 16 amino acids. In DNA, the CDR3 is TGTGCCAGCAGCTTAACGGTCGGGGGCTCTGGAAACACCATATATTTT. Protein: CASSLTVGGSGNTIYF.

The chain has TRBV19 and TRBJ1-4; 8 nucleotides agree with TRBD1. The CDR3 is 13 residues long. The V gene's germline CDR1 is LNHDA and CDR2 SQIVND (reference sequence). Trimming at V came to 6 bases and at J to 7 bases, leaving 4 bases not matched to a gene. DNA of the CDR3: TGTGCCAGTAGCCAGGGGGCAGGTGAAAAACTGTTTTTT. Translating gives CASSQGAGEKLFF. The entire variable domain, with the rest obtained from reference TRBV19 and TRBJ1-4, is as follows: DGGITQSPKYLFRKEGQNVTLSCEQNLNHDAMYWYRQDPGQGLRLIYYSQIVNDFQKGDIAEGYSVSREKKESFPLTVTSAQKNPTAFYLCASSQGAGEKLFFGSGTQLSVL.